This TCR beta chain was sequenced during a study of T cell repertoires in cytomegalovirus infection. Study background: The public TCR beta signatures pointed to both CMV infection and matching HLA type. Study observations and caveats: CMV carriers with the relevant HLA were identified by cumulative public TCR beta family frequency. The ex vivo response was dominated by HLA-C-restricted CMV-specific TCR beta clonotypes.

TCRdb redid the calling of the reads with MiXCR, one entry per CDR3 protein. The sample lists approximately 130,000 distinct CDR3 sequences; about 24% were seen once. The CDR3 runs to 15 residues. The J segment lost 3 bases and the V segment lost 4 bases, leaving 4 bases of the junction unmatched. The germline CDR1 and CDR2 sequences are LNHDA and SQIVND (reference sequence). Details on this clonotype: Its antigen is unidentified.

The sequence came from a human donor in good health (CMV status not recorded). Some clones in this sample may be carry-over from other donors' samples. Sequenced sample: PBMCs, sequenced either directly or after in vitro stimulation (not recorded which). This chain uses TRBV19 with TRBJ2-5; 11 positions match TRBD1. The CDR3 coding sequence is TGTGCCAGTAGTAGGACAGGGGGCACGAAAGAGACCCAGTACTTC. Protein: CASSRTGGTKETQYF.